The present TCR beta chain was sequenced within a study of T cell responses to AZD1222 COVID-19 vaccine. Study results and caveats: Two AZD1222 administrations were followed by greater Spike-specific TCR breadth and depth. Unmutated regions of variants are reportedly targeted by nearly half of spike-specific TCRs.

With 7 bases removed from V and 4 bases from J, the gap between germline ends came to 13 bases. The CDR3 has 12 amino acids. In germline, CDR1 is SQVTM, CDR2 ANQGSEA. Method: immunoSEQ multiplex PCR; TCRdb's copy keeps in-frame clones and lacks some. The sample holds about 110,000 clones; nearly 90% are singletons and the top ten take around a sixth. Points on this clone: Antigen specificity is unknown.

Specimen: peripheral blood, collected on day 0 of AZD1222 vaccination. The chain recombines TRBV29-1 with TRBJ1-1; D gene unclear. This receptor was taken from an adult in good health. This CDR3 is CSAGAGATEAFF. The CDR3 nucleotides read TGCAGCGCCGGTGCCGGCGCCACTGAAGCTTTCTTT.